Listed below are T cell receptor beta chains from one sample, sequenced in a study of glioma-infiltrating T cells after dendritic cell vaccination. The assay was immunoSEQ multiplex PCR, and TCRdb's table has in-frame clones only and misses some. Of some 73,000 clones detected, roughly four fifths appear once; the ten largest clones hold 2.1%. The starting material was blood, obtained before dendritic cell vaccination. Receptor source: a human donor with glioblastoma. The CDR3 runs from the conserved cysteine through the conserved F or W. Each record gives: V gene, D gene, clone size, J gene, CDR3 protein, CDR3 DNA. The D gene is left open where the match is weak. The size of a clone is reported for some rows only, either as once, few or many, or as a class for expanded clones.

TRBV6-1	TRBD2	NA	TRBJ2-1	CASRIAGVHEQFF	TGTGCCAGCAGGATAGCGGGAGTGCATGAGCAGTTCTTC
TRBV7-8	TRBD2	few	TRBJ2-7	CASSLAYLAGGRSYEQYF	TGTGCCAGCAGCTTAGCGTACCTAGCGGGGGGCCGCTCCTACGAGCAGTACTTC
TRBV14	TRBD1	NA	TRBJ2-7	CASSQGGTGIYEQYF	TGTGCCAGCAGCCAAGGAGGGACAGGGATCTACGAGCAGTACTTC
TRBV25-1	TRBD2	NA	TRBJ2-1	CASSALTSGGYNEQFF	TGTGCCAGCAGTGCCTTGACTAGCGGGGGATACAATGAGCAGTTCTTC
TRBV4-2	TRBD2	NA	TRBJ2-1	CASSQVREGGRAGSYNEQFF	TGTGCCAGCAGCCAAGTTCGAGAAGGCGGGAGGGCCGGTTCCTACAATGAGCAGTTCTTC
TRBV10-1	NA	NA	TRBJ1-2	CASSALGRQLNYGYTF	TGCGCCAGCAGTGCTCTTGGGAGGCAACTGAACTATGGCTACACCTTC
TRBV5-4	NA	NA	TRBJ1-1	CASSVGTRGTEAFF	TGTGCCAGCAGCGTCGGGACTCGGGGCACTGAAGCTTTCTTT
TRBV7-6	NA	NA	TRBJ1-1	CASSARLVRGNSGGGTEAFF	TGTGCCAGCAGCGCCCGACTGGTTCGCGGTAATTCGGGGGGCGGCACTGAAGCTTTCTTT
TRBV29-1	NA	NA	TRBJ1-2	CSGRTDYGYTF	TGCAGCGGGAGGACCGACTATGGCTACACCTTC
TRBV4-2	NA	NA	TRBJ1-2	CASSRDKDWLSGYTF	TGTGCCAGCAGCCGCGATAAGGACTGGTTAAGTGGCTACACCTTC